Below, 23 T cell receptor beta chains from the same sample are listed, as sequenced in a study of blood T cell repertoires in COVID-19. Profiled with immunoSEQ multiplex PCR; TCRdb holds only in-frame clones, not every one. The sample includes approximately 140,000 clones, about nine tenths of them seen just once. Sequenced input: peripheral blood. These receptors all come from a human donor with COVID-19, enrolled during active disease. The donor label of this sample is uncertain.

This chain connects TRBV24-1 to TRBJ2-7; TRBD1 is a possible D gene (5 bases). The ends were cut back, 5 bases at V and 7 bases at J, with 11 bases in the middle. Germline CDR1 is KGHDR and CDR2 is SFDVKD. The CDR3 runs 12 residues. This CDR3 is CATSAGFGEQYF. CDR3 bases: TGTGCCACCAGTGCAGGGTTTGGGGAGCAGTACTTC.

The CDR3 nucleotides are TGTGCCAGCAGCTACCGGGACAGGGAAACAGATACGCAGTATTTT. It codes for CASSYRDRETDTQYF. This chain uses TRBV5-5 with TRBJ2-3, with TRBD1 matching 9 bases. The V segment lost 3 bases and the J segment 3 bases; nucleotides outside the gene matches: 5. Germline V gene sequence: CDR1 SGHKS, CDR2 YYEKEE (reference sequence). The CDR3 is 15 residues long.

J is TRBJ1-2 and V is TRBV12-3 or TRBV12-4; the match to TRBD1 covers 7 bases. V shed 3 bases and J 6 bases; nucleotides not matched to a gene: 4. The CDR3 has 13 residues. Written as DNA, the CDR3 is TGTGCCAGCAGTTTTGAACAGGGGCATGGCTACACCTTC. Its translation is CASSFEQGHGYTF.

This chain joins TRBV25-1 and TRBJ2-4, with D maybe TRBD2 (6 bases). The CDR3 sequence is 14 residues long. Trimming took off 5 bases at V and 1 base at J, with 9 bases between the two ends. CDR1 MGHDK and CDR2 SYGVNS come from the germline V gene. The CDR3, as DNA: TGTGCCAGCAGTACGGGAGCGGCCAAAAACATTCAGTACTTC. Translation: CASSTGAAKNIQYF.

This chain uses TRBV7-9 with TRBJ2-3, with a weak D call TRBD2 (5 bases). V dropped 3 bases and J dropped 2 bases, with 9 bases sitting between them. The CDR3 extends over 14 amino acids. Germline V gives CDR1 SEHNR, CDR2 FQNEAQ (reference sequence). The CDR3 sequence: CASSFEADTDTQYF. The CDR3, as DNA: TGTGCCAGCAGCTTCGAAGCGGACACAGATACGCAGTATTTT.

This chain joins TRBV18 and TRBJ1-4, with 7 nucleotides matching TRBD1. The CDR3 is 15 amino acids. Unmatched junction bases numbered 6, after V lost 3 bases and J lost 5 bases. CDR1 is KGHSH, CDR2 LQKENI, per germline. The CDR3 is CASSPQTGTNEKLFF. CDR3 DNA sequence: TGTGCCAGCTCACCCCAGACAGGGACGAATGAAAAACTGTTTTTT. Full variable domain (rest looked up from reference TRBV18 and TRBJ1-4): NAGVMQNPRHLVRRRGQEARLRCSPMKGHSHVYWYRQLPEEGLKFMVYLQKENIIDESGMPKERFSAEFPKEGPSILRIQQVVRGDSAAYFCASSPQTGTNEKLFFGSGTQLSVL.

This chain joins TRBV10-3 and TRBJ1-4, with a possible D match to TRBD1 (6 bases). Germline V CDR1 and CDR2: ENHRY, SYGVKD. Deletions cut 0 bases from V and 0 bases from J, with 11 bases between. This CDR3 region has 17 residues. The DNA for the CDR3 is TGTGCCATCAGTGAGTCGCGGGGGCTAGCAACTAATGAAAAACTGTTTTTT. Its translation: CAISESRGLATNEKLFF.

This clone was seen just once. V is TRBV19 and J is TRBJ2-3; 7 nucleotides line up with TRBD2. The CDR3 consists of 15 residues. V was pared by 2 bases and J by 0 bases, with 2 bases of the junction left unmatched. Per the germline V gene, CDR1 is LNHDA and CDR2 is SQIVND (reference sequence). CDR3 sequence reads: CASSITSESTDTQYF. CDR3 sequence (DNA): TGTGCCAGTAGTATAACTAGCGAGAGCACAGATACGCAGTATTTT.

The chain is built from TRBV5-1 and TRBJ2-3, with 9 bases aligning to TRBD2. This CDR3 comprises 14 residues. Unmatched junction bases numbered 3, after V lost 3 bases and J lost 4 bases. Per the germline V gene, CDR1 is SGHRS and CDR2 is YFSETQ. The CDR3 DNA is TGCGCCAGCAGCTGGGCGGGAGGGCCAGATACGCAGTATTTT. It codes for CASSWAGGPDTQYF. The full variable domain, in which reference TRBV5-1 and TRBJ2-3 provide the parts outside the CDR3, is KAGVTQTPRYLIKTRGQQVTLSCSPISGHRSVSWYQQTPGQGLQFLFEYFSETQRNKGNFPGRFSGRQFSNSRSEMNVSTLELGDSALYLCASSWAGGPDTQYFGPGTRLTVL.

CDR3 nucleotide sequence: TGTGCCAGTAGTATCCCCGGAGTGGGGGGAGGGACCCTTCCTAACGAGCAGTACTTC. Protein sequence: CASSIPGVGGGTLPNEQYF. This sequence joins TRBV19 and TRBJ2-7; 7 nucleotides match TRBD2. Germline CDR1 reads LNHDA; CDR2 reads SQIVND (reference sequence). The CDR3 covers 19 residues. After removal of 3 bases from V and 5 bases from J, the junction contained 22 bases not matched to a gene. Full variable domain (outside the CDR3, taken from reference TRBV19 and TRBJ2-7): DGGITQSPKYLFRKEGQNVTLSCEQNLNHDAMYWYRQDPGQGLRLIYYSQIVNDFQKGDIAEGYSVSREKKESFPLTVTSAQKNPTAFYLCASSIPGVGGGTLPNEQYFGPGTRLTVT.

The chain has TRBV5-4 and TRBJ1-2; a possible D gene is TRBD1 (5 bases). V lost 6 bases and J 0 bases, leaving 15 bases between the germline ends. The CDR3 extends over 15 amino acids. Germline CDR1 reads SGHNT; CDR2 reads YYREEE (reference sequence). CDR3 in DNA: TGTGCCAGCAAGACCCCTGGGGGGACTAACTATGGCTACACCTTC. Protein product: CASKTPGGTNYGYTF.

V usage is TRBV2 and J usage is TRBJ1-2; 9 bases match TRBD1. After removal of 5 bases from V and 4 bases from J, the junction contained 5 bases not matched to a gene. The CDR3 has 14 residues. Per germline, CDR1 SNHLY and CDR2 FYNNEI. CDR3 sequence reads: CASSRQGDAYGYTF. CDR3 in DNA: TGTGCCAGCAGTCGACAGGGGGATGCCTATGGCTACACCTTC.

V and J are TRBV7-2 and TRBJ1-5; tentative D call: TRBD1 (5 bases). Germline CDR1 and CDR2: SGHTA and FQGNSA. The V end lost 4 bases, the J end lost 3 bases, and 13 bases lay between the germline ends. The CDR3 runs 15 residues. CDR3 sequence: CASSYGRQYNQPQHF. CDR3 in DNA: TGTGCCAGCAGCTACGGAAGACAGTACAATCAGCCCCAGCATTTT.

With respect to this clone: At the DNA level, this CDR3 is encoded by other sequences in the same sample as well. CDR3 loop: CASSVASTGELFF. In DNA, the CDR3 is TGTGCCAGCAGCGTAGCCTCGACCGGGGAGCTGTTTTTT. The V and J genes are TRBV9 and TRBJ2-2; D unclear. CDR3 length equals 13 residues. Germline-derived CDR1 and CDR2 are SGDLS and YYNGEE. Trimming took 0 bases from V and 5 from J, leaving 5 bases between them.

The rearrangement uses TRBV20-1 and TRBJ2-3, with 8 nucleotides matching TRBD1. The length of the CDR3 is 14 residues. Germline lookup yields CDR1 DFQATT and CDR2 SNEGSKA (reference sequence). V was clipped by 3 bases and J by 5 bases; unmatched bases: 7. The CDR3 DNA is TGCAGTGCTAGTGATAGGACAGGGCGAGATACGCAGTATTTT. Translating it yields CSASDRTGRDTQYF.

V gene TRBV5-1 combines with J gene TRBJ2-5; tentatively, D is TRBD2 (6 bases). The germline CDR1 and CDR2 sequences are SGHRS and YFSETQ. There are 15 residues in the CDR3. Trimming stripped 5 bases from V and 5 bases from J, with 19 bases between. The CDR3 here is CASRVPTGAYETQYF. DNA for the CDR3: TGCGCCAGCAGGGTTCCCACGGGAGCGTATGAGACCCAGTACTTC.

The J gene is TRBJ2-1, the V gene TRBV7-9; 9 bases are shared with TRBD2. J was trimmed by 15 bases and V by 5 bases; bases with no gene match: 17. The CDR3 length is 15 residues. Looked up from germline, CDR1 is SEHNR and CDR2 is FQNEAQ (reference sequence). As DNA, the CDR3 is TGTGCCAGCAGCCTCAACGGGAGCGGGAGGTTAAAAAGGTTCTTC. Translating gives CASSLNGSGRLKRFF.

The V gene is TRBV19, the J gene TRBJ1-5; D is perhaps TRBD1 (5 bases). Trimming cost V 6 bases and J 10 bases, with 16 bases left between them. The germline CDR1 and CDR2 sequences are LNHDA and SQIVND (reference sequence). This CDR3 comprises 13 residues. The CDR3 here is CASSMGLPNPQHF. CDR3 sequence (DNA): TGTGCCAGTAGCATGGGACTGCCTAACCCCCAGCATTTT. Supplemented by reference TRBV19 and TRBJ1-5, the full variable domain reads DGGITQSPKYLFRKEGQNVTLSCEQNLNHDAMYWYRQDPGQGLRLIYYSQIVNDFQKGDIAEGYSVSREKKESFPLTVTSAQKNPTAFYLCASSMGLPNPQHFGDGTRLSIL.

J is TRBJ2-3 and V is TRBV11-2; D possibly corresponds to TRBD1 (6 bases). There are 13 residues in the CDR3. CDR1 and CDR2 from the germline V gene are SGHAT and FQNNGV. V was pared by 5 bases and J by 3 bases, with 9 bases between. The CDR3 here is CASSPTGTDTQYF. The CDR3 coding sequence is TGTGCCAGCAGCCCAACAGGGACAGATACGCAGTATTTT. Drawing the rest from reference TRBV11-2 and TRBJ2-3, the complete variable domain is EAGVAQSPRYKIIEKRQSVAFWCNPISGHATLYWYQQILGQGPKLLIQFQNNGVVDDSQLPKDRFSAERLKGVDSTLKIQPAKLEDSAVYLCASSPTGTDTQYFGPGTRLTVL.

V is TRBV30 and J is TRBJ1-1; 7 bases align to TRBD1. Germline V gene data show CDR1 as GTSNPN and CDR2 as SVGIG (reference sequence). CDR3 size: 13 residues. Trimming at V came to 3 bases and at J to 1 base, leaving 2 bases not matched to a gene. CDR3 amino acids: CAWRGGSNTEAFF. CDR3 in DNA: TGTGCCTGGAGAGGGGGCTCGAACACTGAAGCTTTCTTT.

This sequence joins TRBV12-3 or TRBV12-4 and TRBJ1-6, with D perhaps TRBD1 (5 bases). CDR3 size: 13 residues. Deletions cut 10 bases from V and 5 bases from J, with 12 bases between. This chain's CDR3 is CATQGSHNSPLHF. Here the CDR3 DNA reads TGTGCCACCCAGGGAAGCCATAATTCACCCCTCCACTTT.

The chain joins TRBV29-1 to TRBJ2-5; 8 nucleotides agree with TRBD1. The CDR3 runs to 13 residues. V lost 3 bases and J lost 2; bases outside the gene matches: 2. Looked up from germline, CDR1 is SQVTM and CDR2 is ANQGSEA. CDR3 nucleotides: TGCAGCGTTGACAGGGGGCTGCAAGAGACCCAGTACTTC. This sequence encodes CSVDRGLQETQYF. Filled out from reference TRBV29-1 and TRBJ2-5, the complete variable domain reads SAVISQKPSRDICQRGTSLTIQCQVDSQVTMMFWYRQQPGQSLTLIATANQGSEATYESGFVIDKFPISRPNLTFSTLTVSNMSPEDSSIYLCSVDRGLQETQYFGPGTRLLVL.

The chain has TRBV30 and TRBJ1-1; D ambiguous. The CDR3 has 15 amino acids. The V gene's germline CDR1 is GTSNPN and CDR2 SVGIG (reference sequence). Trimming left V 2 bases short and J 5 bases short, with 18 bases between. The CDR3 sequence is CAWSIGPHRGTEAFF. The CDR3 DNA follows: TGTGCCTGGAGTATCGGACCCCACAGAGGGACTGAAGCTTTCTTT.